Listed below are T cell receptor beta chains from one sample, sequenced in a study of siplizumab effects on memory and regulatory T cells. Measured with immunoSEQ multiplex PCR; TCRdb has only the in-frame clones, and not every one. Of tens of thousands of clones listed, around 96% were seen once; the top ten hold about 0.1%. Sequencing input: naive CD8+ T cells sorted from blood. These receptors came from a human donor in good health. CDR3s include the opening cysteine and the closing phenylalanine or tryptophan. A D gene is named only where the DNA matches it firmly. A row's size may be missing; if present it is once, few, many or a size class.

D gene	V gene	clone size	J gene	CDR3 protein	CDR3 DNA
.	TRBV6-1	.	TRBJ2-5	CASSEVDIVFIFETQYF	TGTGCCAGCAGTGAAGTGGACATCGTTTTCATCTTCGAGACCCAGTACTTC
.	TRBV5-4	.	TRBJ1-1	CASSLGFGNTEAFF	TGTGCCAGCAGCTTGGGGTTTGGGAACACTGAAGCTTTCTTT
.	TRBV19	.	TRBJ2-1	CASSIGQANEQFF	TGTGCCAGTAGTATAGGGCAGGCCAATGAGCAGTTCTTC
TRBD2	TRBV29-1	.	TRBJ2-5	CSLIGWDSGGEETQYF	TGCAGCCTTATAGGGTGGGATAGCGGGGGGGAAGAGACCCAGTACTTC
TRBD1	TRBV7-7	.	TRBJ2-2	CASSPGQGSFTGELFF	TGTGCCAGCAGCCCAGGACAGGGTAGTTTCACCGGGGAGCTGTTTTTT
TRBD1	TRBV10-2	.	TRBJ2-7	CASSTGGLYEQYF	TGCGCCAGCAGTACAGGGGGCCTCTACGAGCAGTACTTC
TRBD1	TRBV9	.	TRBJ1-2	CASSVGGQGVGNYGYTF	TGTGCCAGCAGCGTAGGGGGACAGGGGGTAGGGAACTATGGCTACACCTTC
.	TRBV6-5	.	TRBJ1-1	CASSLTTPNTEAFF	TGTGCCAGCAGTCTAACGACACCGAACACTGAAGCTTTCTTT
.	TRBV21-1	.	TRBJ2-4	CASSTGQKNIQYF	TGTGCCAGCAGCACTGGACAGAAAAACATTCAGTACTTC
.	TRBV2	.	TRBJ2-7	CASKGIEQYF	TGTGCCAGCAAAGGGATCGAGCAGTACTTC
TRBD2	TRBV6-1	.	TRBJ2-7	CASSASGVDEQYF	TGTGCCAGCAGCGCCAGCGGGGTTGACGAGCAGTACTTC
TRBD1	TRBV15	once	TRBJ2-1	CATSRQETRQGVNEQFF	TGTGCCACCAGCAGGCAAGAGACCCGACAGGGGGTCAATGAGCAGTTCTTC
.	TRBV7-9	once	TRBJ2-1	CASSLGTGGYEQFF	TGTGCCAGCAGCTTAGGGACGGGTGGCTATGAGCAGTTCTTC
.	TRBV5-1	.	TRBJ2-1	CASSLGDNEQFF	TGCGCCAGCAGCTTAGGAGACAATGAGCAGTTCTTC
.	TRBV11-3	.	TRBJ2-1	CASSLKGGSLGEFF	TGTGCCAGCAGCCTAAAGGGGGGTTCCCTAGGGGAGTTCTTC
.	TRBV4-2	.	TRBJ2-1	CASSQFLDGEQFF	TGTGCCAGCAGCCAATTTTTAGACGGTGAGCAGTTCTTC
.	TRBV5-1	.	TRBJ2-7	CVSSSAGAKNEQYF	TGCGTCAGCAGTAGTGCAGGGGCAAAGAACGAGCAGTACTTC
.	TRBV5-4	.	TRBJ2-7	CASRPGGDRYEQYF	TGTGCCAGCCGACCGGGCGGGGATCGGTACGAGCAGTACTTC
.	TRBV27	.	TRBJ1-6	CASSLQTNSPLHF	TGTGCCAGCAGTTTACAGACTAATTCACCCCTCCACTTT
TRBD1	TRBV6-5	.	TRBJ1-1	CASSYSRGLNTEAFF	TGTGCCAGCAGTTACTCGAGGGGGCTTAACACTGAAGCTTTCTTT
TRBD1	TRBV2	.	TRBJ1-6	CGTGGQGSNSPLHF	TGCGGAACCGGGGGACAGGGGTCCAATTCACCCCTCCACTTT
.	TRBV14	.	TRBJ2-5	CASSGRQVLQETQYF	TGTGCCAGCAGCGGGCGACAGGTCCTGCAAGAGACCCAGTACTTC
.	TRBV27	.	TRBJ1-6	CASSLGSSYNSPLHF	TGTGCCAGCAGTTTGGGCAGCTCCTATAATTCACCCCTCCACTTT
TRBD1	TRBV11-2	.	TRBJ2-5	CASKRTGGGETQYF	TGTGCCAGCAAGCGGACAGGGGGCGGAGAGACCCAGTACTTC
.	TRBV5-1	.	TRBJ2-7	CASSLVGDSTYEQYF	TGCGCCAGCAGCTTGGTAGGAGACAGCACCTACGAGCAGTACTTC
.	TRBV9	.	TRBJ1-1	CASSVGTANTEAFF	TGTGCCAGCAGCGTAGGTACGGCGAACACTGAAGCTTTCTTT
.	TRBV4-2	.	TRBJ1-5	CASSQEAGSGQPQHF	TGTGCCAGCAGCCAAGAAGCGGGGTCGGGTCAGCCCCAGCATTTT